The clone carrying this TCR beta chain came up many times. The antigen is undetermined. Deletions cut 6 bases from V and 4 bases from J, with 13 bases between. The CDR3 extends over 14 amino acids. Unique molecular identifiers were included in an RNA-based 3' RACE TCR library. TCRdb re-called the 3' RACE reads through MiXCR, storing one row per CDR3 protein. The profile shows about 15,000 distinct CDR3 sequences, 3% to 3.5% of them singletons. This sample was included in a study of HIV-infected children after antiretroviral therapy interruption. As for the study in general: Samples from the continuous-treatment group were taken at weeks 0, 48 and 150.

Described treatment: PENTA 11 planned treatment interruption arm or continuous ART arm. The study's findings and limits: After treatment interruption started, naive CD4+ CDR3 overlap across time points dropped.

The chain combines TRBV12-3 or TRBV12-4 with TRBJ1-5; TRBD1 is a possible D gene (6 bases). The TCR was taken from a pool of human donors with HIV. Sequenced here: CD45RO+ CD8+ T cells from PBMCs, pooled from several time points, sampled from a donor given antiretroviral therapy, either interrupted or continuous. Subset noted: memory CD8+ CD45RO+ CD45RA- T cells. DNA of the CDR3: TGTGCCAGCAGCCCTTGGGGGGCGAATCAGCCCCAGCATTTT. It specifies CASSPWGANQPQHF.